The clone carrying this T cell receptor (beta chain) was seen a handful of times. The antigen remains undetermined. Clones were read by immunoSEQ multiplex PCR, and TCRdb kept only the in-frame ones, dropping some. This sample has some 15,000 clones; around three quarters occur once, and the top ten carry approximately 7.6%. The data were taken from a study of early stage breast cancer tumors. Study-level background: Among some 12 ER+/PR+/HER2- tumors, eight were ductal, four lobular.

General study results and limits: Tumors had approximately 2.5-fold higher T cell density than normal breast. In about 90% of the 16 patients, blood comparison separated tumor from normal breast.

The sequence derives from a person aged 45 to 60 with breast cancer. Material: normal breast tissue next to the tumor.

CDR3 loop: CASRTNPPSYEQYF. The CDR3 DNA follows: TGTGCCAGCAGAACAAACCCCCCCTCCTACGAGCAGTACTTC. V and J are TRBV6-5 and TRBJ2-7; D gene uncertain. The CDR3 runs 14 residues. Trimming stripped 6 bases from V and 0 bases from J, with 12 bases between. The V gene's germline CDR1 is MNHEY and CDR2 SVGAGI.